This entry lists 25 T cell receptor beta chains sequenced from one sample in a study of shared clonotypes between healthy human individuals. Sequencing used immunoSEQ multiplex PCR; TCRdb keeps in-frame clones, though not all of them. The table shows approximately 88,000 clones, with about 70% occurring only once. The material sequenced was memory CD8+ T cells sorted from blood. Subset in this sample: CD45RO+ cells pooled with CCR7-negative TemRA cells. The receptors shown here come from a man younger than 45 in good health.

With regard to this clone: At one boundary the junction diverges from the germline segment, which might be a read error. This chain joins TRBV5-8 and TRBJ1-1; 8 nucleotides agree with TRBD1. Germline assignment: CDR1 SGHTS and CDR2 YDEGEE. This CDR3 region has 14 residues. This CDR3 reads CASSLGQENTEAFF. Written as DNA, the CDR3 is TGTGCCAGCAGTTTGGGACAGGAGAACACTGAAGCTTTCTTT.

V gene TRBV10-3 combines with J gene TRBJ2-2; D remains ambiguous. CDR3 size: 14 residues. Germline CDR1 is ENHRY and CDR2 is SYGVKD. Trimming shortened V by 7 bases and J by 4 bases, and 13 bases separated the two germline ends. Written as DNA, the CDR3 is TGTGCCATCAATCGGCAGCCATCCACCGGGGAGCTGTTTTTT. It yields the protein CAINRQPSTGELFF.

This clone was counted at least ten times. The V and J genes are TRBV6-1 and TRBJ2-7; 7 bases are shared with TRBD1. Germline-derived CDR1 and CDR2 are MNHNS and SASEGT. The CDR3 is made up of 15 amino acids. V gave up 0 bases and J gave up 11 bases; unmatched junction bases: 13. CDR3: CASSEAPGETGLKYF. CDR3 DNA sequence: TGTGCCAGCAGTGAAGCGCCAGGGGAGACAGGGTTGAAGTACTTC.

The chain employs TRBV5-6 and TRBJ2-7; the match to TRBD2 covers 10 bases. Trimming took 1 base from V and 4 from J; bases not matched to a gene: 14. The CDR3 runs 18 residues. From germline, CDR1 is SGHDT and CDR2 YYEEEE. The CDR3 DNA follows: TGTGCCAGCAGCTTGCGTGTAGCGGGAGGCCGAGCGTCATACGAGCAGTACTTC. This gives the protein CASSLRVAGGRASYEQYF.

This clone was seen once. V and J are TRBV5-1 and TRBJ2-7; no clear D gene. The CDR3 spans 17 residues. V was clipped by 4 bases and J by 0 bases, with 20 bases between them. CDR1 is SGHRS and CDR2 is YFSETQ in the germline V gene. CDR3 sequence: CASSTEKTGPSSYEQYF. Here the CDR3 DNA reads TGCGCCAGCAGCACCGAAAAAACCGGGCCCAGCTCCTACGAGCAGTACTTC.

This clone was picked up a small number of times. CDR3 in amino acids: CASSLTTGVNIQYF. The CDR3 region has the DNA TGCGCCAGCAGCTTAACGACAGGGGTAAACATTCAGTACTTC. V is TRBV5-1 and J is TRBJ2-4; 8 bases map to TRBD1. Losses at the gene ends were 2 bases for V and 6 bases for J; bases not matched to a gene: 4. The CDR3 spans 14 residues. In germline, CDR1 is SGHRS, CDR2 YFSETQ.

The chain links TRBV19 to TRBJ2-1; TRBD2 might be the D (6 bases). V was trimmed by 8 bases and J by 8 bases, leaving 19 bases between them. This CDR3 contains 14 residues. The germline V gene has CDR1 LNHDA and CDR2 SQIVND (reference sequence). Written as DNA, the CDR3 is TGTGCCAGTCTCCGAGGAGGGCCTCAGCATGAGCAGTTCTTC. It encodes CASLRGGPQHEQFF. Full variable domain (rest looked up from reference TRBV19 and TRBJ2-1): DGGITQSPKYLFRKEGQNVTLSCEQNLNHDAMYWYRQDPGQGLRLIYYSQIVNDFQKGDIAEGYSVSREKKESFPLTVTSAQKNPTAFYLCASLRGGPQHEQFFGPGTRLTVL.

This chain links TRBV5-1 with TRBJ2-7, with D perhaps TRBD2 (6 bases). The CDR3 has 14 residues. Trimming stripped 5 bases from V and 0 bases from J, with 12 bases between. CDR1 and CDR2 (germline): SGHRS, YFSETQ. The CDR3 nucleotides read TGCGCCAGCAGTCCTACTAGCTACTCCTACGAGCAGTACTTC. Its protein is CASSPTSYSYEQYF.

J is TRBJ2-7 and V is TRBV7-2; TRBD1 is a possible D gene (6 bases). Trimming took off 1 base at V and 7 bases at J, with 14 bases between the two ends. The CDR3 sequence is 14 residues long. Per the germline V gene, CDR1 is SGHTA and CDR2 is FQGNSA. CDR3 sequence reads: CASSLGDTSREQYF. The CDR3 coding sequence is TGTGCCAGCAGCTTAGGGGACACGTCTCGGGAGCAGTACTTC.

The genes are TRBV19 and TRBJ2-7; TRBD1 might be the D (7 bases). V lost 3 bases and J lost 2, with 11 bases in between. The CDR3 is 14 residues long. CDR1 LNHDA and CDR2 SQIVND come from the germline V gene (reference sequence). The CDR3 region has the DNA TGTGCCAGTAGTATTCCAGGGGGGACCTACGAGCAGTACTTC. It is translated as CASSIPGGTYEQYF.

This chain connects TRBV5-5 to TRBJ2-3; no clear D. Germline V gene data show CDR1 as SGHKS and CDR2 as YYEKEE (reference sequence). Trimming pared 3 bases from V and 4 bases from J, leaving 12 bases between. This CDR3 is built from 14 residues. The CDR3 here is CASSWMSIADTQYF. For the CDR3, the DNA is TGTGCCAGCAGCTGGATGTCGATCGCAGATACGCAGTATTTT.

This clone was seen once. This chain joins TRBV6-5 and TRBJ1-5, with D maybe TRBD1 (6 bases). CDR3 length: 14 residues. CDR1 is MNHEY and CDR2 is SVGAGI in the germline V gene. The V and J ends lost 5 bases and 7 bases respectively, with 15 bases between them. The CDR3 is CASSSNRVGQPQHF. As DNA, the CDR3 is TGTGCCAGCAGTAGCAACAGGGTTGGACAGCCCCAGCATTTT.

The chain employs TRBV5-6 and TRBJ2-5; 7 nucleotides align to TRBD2. This CDR3 region has 14 residues. Germline V gives CDR1 SGHDT, CDR2 YYEEEE. After removal of 1 base from V and 4 bases from J, the junction contained 4 bases not matched to a gene. CDR3 sequence: CASSLRGSGETQYF. In DNA, the CDR3 is TGTGCCAGCAGCTTGCGCGGGAGCGGAGAGACCCAGTACTTC.

The V call is TRBV5-4, the J call TRBJ2-5; D is ambiguous. Trimming took 9 bases from V and 0 from J, leaving 9 bases between them. Germline CDR1 and CDR2: SGHNT and YYREEE (reference sequence). The CDR3 contains 12 residues. CDR3 bases: TGTGCCATGCAGCAGTACCAAGAGACCCAGTACTTC. This encodes CAMQQYQETQYF.

The rearrangement uses TRBV7-9 and TRBJ2-7; no clear D gene. This CDR3 contains 14 residues. Germline assignment: CDR1 SEHNR and CDR2 FQNEAQ (reference sequence). V was trimmed by 5 bases and J by 0 bases, leaving 11 bases between them. The CDR3 sequence is CASSRMVGSYEQYF. The CDR3 DNA reads as TGTGCCAGCAGCCGCATGGTCGGCTCCTACGAGCAGTACTTC.

Only a few counts were recorded for this clone. This CDR3 is also generated by other DNA sequences in the sample. The chain links TRBV28 to TRBJ2-7; D unclear. V was trimmed by 4 bases and J by 1 base, leaving 2 bases between them. Germline V gene sequence: CDR1 MDHEN, CDR2 SYDVKM. The CDR3 is 11 amino acids. The CDR3 reads CASSYSYEQYF. In nucleotides, the CDR3 is TGTGCCAGCAGTTATTCCTACGAGCAGTACTTC.

This sequence joins TRBV18 and TRBJ1-3, with a tentative D call TRBD1 (5 bases). V lost 6 bases, J lost 4 bases, and 16 bases lay in between. Germline V gives CDR1 KGHSH, CDR2 LQKENI. This CDR3 is built from 15 residues. CDR3 amino acids: CASSPIQEAGNTIYF. The DNA of the CDR3 is TGTGCCAGCTCGCCAATACAGGAGGCCGGAAACACCATATATTTT.

The chain joins TRBV6-6 to TRBJ2-3; D call uncertain. Trimming shortened V by 2 bases and J by 6 bases, and 12 bases separated the two germline ends. This CDR3 has 14 amino acids. Germline CDR1 MNHNY, CDR2 SVGAGI (reference sequence). CDR3 in DNA: TGTGCCAGCAGTTACGGCCGGATCGGGGATACGCAGTATTTT. It codes for CASSYGRIGDTQYF.

This sequence joins TRBV6-1 and TRBJ2-2; TRBD2 matches at 11 bases. CDR1 is MNHNS and CDR2 is SASEGT in the germline V gene. V was pared by 6 bases and J by 0 bases, with 15 bases of the junction left unmatched. This CDR3 contains 20 residues. Here the CDR3 reads CASRERIGLAGPANTGELFF. The CDR3 DNA follows: TGTGCCAGCAGAGAAAGAATTGGACTAGCGGGCCCAGCGAACACCGGGGAGCTGTTTTTT.

This chain connects TRBV4-2 to TRBJ2-7, with D possibly being TRBD1 or TRBD2 (5 bases each). CDR3 length equals 15 residues. V lost 0 bases, J lost 7 bases, and 16 bases lay in between. Germline values: CDR1 LGHNA, CDR2 YNFKEQ. CDR3 amino acids: CASSQDGSRDEEQYF. The DNA for the CDR3 is TGTGCCAGCAGCCAAGATGGGAGTAGGGACGAGGAGCAGTACTTC.

CDR3 bases: TGTGCCAGCAGCTTAGCGATTAGCGGGAGTGTAAAGGCCGAGCAGTTCTTC. Amino acid sequence: CASSLAISGSVKAEQFF. The chain uses TRBV7-3 and TRBJ2-1, with 9 bases fitting TRBD2. This CDR3 spans 17 amino acids. V shed 2 bases, J shed 10 bases, and the junction held 15 bases outside the gene matches. From germline, CDR1 is SGHTA and CDR2 FQGTGA.

The chain employs TRBV7-2 and TRBJ1-1; 9 bases are shared with TRBD1. Per germline, CDR1 SGHTA and CDR2 FQGNSA. The CDR3 is made up of 14 amino acids. The trim removed 7 bases at V and 1 base at J, leaving 4 bases unmatched. CDR3 sequence reads: CASKLQGANTEAFF. CDR3 bases: TGTGCCAGCAAACTACAGGGGGCGAACACTGAAGCTTTCTTT.

This clone has just a few counts. J is TRBJ2-1 and V is TRBV25-1; no definite D call. Germline CDR1 reads MGHDK; CDR2 reads SYGVNS. With 3 bases removed from V and 4 bases from J, the gap between germline ends came to 1 base. The CDR3 is 11 residues long. The CDR3 bases are TGTGCCAGCAGTGAGTACAATGAGCAGTTCTTC. Protein: CASSEYNEQFF.

This clone was seen many times. This chain joins TRBV15 and TRBJ2-7; D is ambiguous. Trimming took off 0 bases at V and 0 bases at J, with 3 bases between the two ends. Germline V gene sequence: CDR1 LNHNV, CDR2 YYDKDF (reference sequence). There are 13 residues in the CDR3. For the CDR3, the DNA is TGTGCCACCAGCAGAGAACTCTCCTACGAGCAGTACTTC. Protein: CATSRELSYEQYF.

This clone appeared a few times. The chain recombines TRBV6-5 with TRBJ1-2; D gene uncertain. The CDR3 is made up of 13 amino acids. Trimming cost V 2 bases and J 2 bases, with 6 bases left between them. Germline loops: CDR1 MNHEY, CDR2 SVGAGI. The CDR3 bases are TGTGCCAGCAGTTACGTCGCCAACTATGGCTACACCTTC. Its protein product is CASSYVANYGYTF.